The 17 T cell receptor beta chains presented below share a single source sample, sequenced in a study of cytomegalovirus exposure and HLA in healthy donors (dated by TCRdb to between 2016 and 2019). Libraries were constructed by the immunoSEQ multiplex PCR assay. A mixture of 60 forward primers for TCR Vbeta segments and 13 reverse primers for TCR Jbeta segments was used in the multiplex PCR. TCRdb retrieved this table from immuneACCESS and kept in-frame rearrangements only. Not all clones are present; in checked studies, unresolved V genes account for under half, and no reason is known for the remainder. This sample gives over 95,000 clones in total; about 75% of them show up just once. Of the sample, roughly an eighth is held by the ten largest clones. Specimen: PBMCs. These receptors came from a woman aged 40-49 years in good health and CMV-seropositive.

This clone was detected only a few times. In DNA, the CDR3 is TGTGCCATCAGTGAGAACAGGGGAATGGGTCAGCCCCAGCATTTT. Translated: CAISENRGMGQPQHF. The V call is TRBV10-3, the J call TRBJ1-5; 7 bases align to TRBD1. Per germline, CDR1 ENHRY and CDR2 SYGVKD. J lost 6 bases, V lost 2 bases, and 7 bases had no gene match. The length of the CDR3 is 15 residues.

The CDR3 coding sequence is TGTGCCAGCAGCTTAGACAGTTCCTACGAGCAGTACTTC. As protein: CASSLDSSYEQYF. V is TRBV11-3 and J is TRBJ2-7, with D unresolved. V dropped 0 bases and J dropped 1 base, with 4 bases sitting between them. This CDR3 has 13 residues. Germline lookup yields CDR1 SGHNT and CDR2 YENEEA.

This clone showed up just a few times. This chain connects TRBV5-4 to TRBJ2-7; 8 bases map to TRBD1. The CDR3 length is 16 residues. Germline CDR1 is SGHNT and CDR2 is YYREEE (reference sequence). With V trimmed by 0 bases and J by 2 bases, 7 bases remained unmatched. The CDR3 DNA reads as TGTGCCAGCAGCTTGGAATTGGACAGGGCTCCCTACGAGCAGTACTTC. As protein: CASSLELDRAPYEQYF.

This clone was detected only a few times. V is TRBV7-7 and J is TRBJ2-5; 9 nucleotides line up with TRBD1. Germline trimming cut 4 bases from V and 5 bases from J; bases unmatched to any gene: 5. Germline values: CDR1 SSHAT, CDR2 FNYEAQ (reference sequence). The CDR3 sequence is 14 residues long. CDR3 protein: CASSSGTGRETQYF. In DNA form, the CDR3 reads TGTGCCAGCAGCTCCGGGACAGGGAGGGAGACCCAGTACTTC.

This chain joins TRBV10-1 and TRBJ2-1; 7 bases line up with TRBD2. The CDR3 loop spans 14 amino acids. Germline CDR1 and CDR2: WNHNN and SYGVQD (reference sequence). The J segment lost 7 bases and the V segment lost 2 bases, leaving 5 bases of the junction unmatched. CDR3 in DNA: TGCGCCAGCAGTGAGGGGCTAGCGGAAAATGAGCAGTTCTTC. Translation gives CASSEGLAENEQFF.

This rearrangement joins TRBV6-5 to TRBJ2-7, with 10 bases fitting TRBD1. The CDR3 is 14 residues long. V lost 5 bases to trimming and J lost 4 bases; unmatched junction nucleotides: 5. CDR1 and CDR2 from the germline V gene are MNHEY and SVGAGI. The CDR3 DNA sequence: TGTGCCAGCAGTCCGGGACAGGGGCGGTACGAGCAGTACTTC. Protein sequence: CASSPGQGRYEQYF.

The V gene is TRBV6-5, the J gene TRBJ2-7; TRBD1 matches 7 bases. There are 14 residues in the CDR3. V lost 5 bases, J lost 4 bases, and 8 bases stayed unmatched. Germline assignment: CDR1 MNHEY and CDR2 SVGAGI. The CDR3 reads CASSPDRVEYEQYF. DNA for the CDR3: TGTGCCAGCAGTCCCGACAGGGTGGAATACGAGCAGTACTTC.

The rearrangement uses TRBV5-1 and TRBJ2-3; TRBD2 agrees at 10 bases. CDR1 and CDR2 (germline): SGHRS, YFSETQ. The trim removed 4 bases at V and 0 bases at J, leaving 5 bases unmatched. There are 16 residues in the CDR3. The CDR3 region is CASSIKTSGSTDTQYF. Here the CDR3 DNA reads TGCGCCAGCAGCATTAAGACTAGCGGGAGCACAGATACGCAGTATTTT. Filled out from reference TRBV5-1 and TRBJ2-3, the complete variable domain reads KAGVTQTPRYLIKTRGQQVTLSCSPISGHRSVSWYQQTPGQGLQFLFEYFSETQRNKGNFPGRFSGRQFSNSRSEMNVSTLELGDSALYLCASSIKTSGSTDTQYFGPGTRLTVL.

The genes are TRBV7-8 and TRBJ1-5, with TRBD1 matching 7 bases. The CDR3 loop spans 16 amino acids. The germline CDR1 and CDR2 sequences are SGHVS and FQNEAQ. J was trimmed by 2 bases and V by 5 bases; bases with no gene match: 9. This chain's CDR3 is CASSKRQGRGNQPQHF. The CDR3 DNA reads TGTGCCAGCAGCAAAAGACAGGGAAGAGGCAATCAGCCCCAGCATTTT.

This clone has just one count. The chain has TRBV6-4 and TRBJ2-7; TRBD1 matches 9 bases. CDR1 and CDR2 (germline): MRHNA, SNTAGT. The J segment lost 6 bases and the V segment lost 7 bases, leaving 13 bases of the junction unmatched. The CDR3 is 15 amino acids. CDR3 DNA sequence: TGTGCCAGCACTCTCCGGGACAGGGCTTGGGGCGAGCAGTACTTC. It translates to CASTLRDRAWGEQYF.

The chain combines TRBV12-5 with TRBJ1-1; D perhaps matches TRBD1 (6 bases). This CDR3 region has 15 residues. Germline CDR1 is LGHNT and CDR2 is FRNRAP. V was pared by 2 bases and J by 5 bases, with 15 bases between. CDR3 loop: CASGLPSNGQTEAFF. CDR3 bases: TGTGCTAGTGGTTTGCCCTCTAATGGACAGACTGAAGCTTTCTTT.

The chain uses TRBV28 and TRBJ2-7; the D gene is possibly TRBD2 (5 bases). This CDR3 contains 11 residues. The V gene's germline CDR1 is MDHEN and CDR2 SYDVKM. Between the trimmed V and J ends, which lost 6 bases and 2 bases, there was a span of 5 bases. CDR3 sequence (DNA): TGTGCCAGCAGGGGAGCCTACGAGCAGTACTTC. Translated: CASRGAYEQYF.

This chain connects TRBV7-8 to TRBJ2-7; D is unresolved. The V end was cut by 3 bases, the J end by 4 bases, with 10 bases between. Germline V CDR1 and CDR2: SGHVS, FQNEAQ. CDR3 length equals 13 residues. The DNA of the CDR3 is TGTGCCAGCAGCTTCCGAGTACAGTACGAGCAGTACTTC. This encodes CASSFRVQYEQYF.

The chain joins TRBV5-1 to TRBJ1-1; possible D gene TRBD1, 6 bases. This CDR3 region has 15 residues. Germline V gene data show CDR1 as SGHRS and CDR2 as YFSETQ. V was pared by 6 bases and J by 1 base, with 16 bases between. CDR3 sequence: CASTLIPGQNTEAFF. In DNA, the CDR3 is TGCGCCAGCACCCTAATACCGGGACAGAACACTGAAGCTTTCTTT.

The chain links TRBV6-1 to TRBJ1-6, with 7 bases matching TRBD1. The V and J ends lost 11 bases and 5 bases, in that order; junction bases with no gene match: 9. The CDR3 is 14 residues long. The germline gives CDR1 MNHNS, CDR2 SASEGT. CDR3 coding DNA: TGTGCCGGAACTCCAGGGACAGATAATTCACCCCTCCACTTT. Amino acids: CAGTPGTDNSPLHF.

The chain joins TRBV2 to TRBJ1-5; D not resolved. The germline V and J ends were trimmed by 8 bases and 4 bases, with 12 bases remaining between them. The CDR3 runs to 13 residues. CDR1 is SNHLY, CDR2 FYNNEI, per germline. As DNA, the CDR3 is TGTGCCAGCCGTATACTAACTAATCAGCCCCAGCATTTT. Amino acid sequence: CASRILTNQPQHF.

The rearrangement links TRBV2 to TRBJ2-1, with TRBD2 identical over 13 bases. Trimming cost V 2 bases and J 9 bases; bases outside gene matches: 4. CDR1 and CDR2 (germline): SNHLY, FYNNEI. The CDR3 is 15 amino acids. The CDR3 region is CASSETSGGAGEQFF. The CDR3 bases are TGTGCCAGCAGTGAAACTAGCGGGGGGGCGGGTGAGCAGTTCTTC.